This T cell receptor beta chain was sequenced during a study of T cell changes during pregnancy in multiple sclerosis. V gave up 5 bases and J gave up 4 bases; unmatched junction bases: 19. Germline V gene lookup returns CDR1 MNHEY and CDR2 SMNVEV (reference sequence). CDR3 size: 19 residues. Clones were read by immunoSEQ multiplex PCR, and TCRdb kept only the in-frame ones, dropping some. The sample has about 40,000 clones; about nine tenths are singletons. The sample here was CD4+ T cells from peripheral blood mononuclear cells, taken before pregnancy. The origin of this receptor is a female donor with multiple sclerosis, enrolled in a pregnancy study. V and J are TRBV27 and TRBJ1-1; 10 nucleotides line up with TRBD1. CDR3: CASSTRQGARGLRGTEAFF. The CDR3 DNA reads TGTGCCAGCAGTACCCGACAGGGGGCGCGGGGGTTGAGGGGCACTGAAGCTTTCTTT.